These T cell receptor beta chains were read from a single sample in a study of blood T cell repertoires in COVID-19. The method was immunoSEQ multiplex PCR; TCRdb's version includes in-frame clones alone and lacks a portion of them. This table has roughly 260,000 clones, around 90% appearing once. Sequencing was done on a sample of peripheral blood. Receptors originate from a man in his sixties who had recovered from COVID-19. CDR3s include the opening cysteine and the closing phenylalanine or tryptophan. The D gene is left open where the match is weak. Size is omitted from some rows. Given values are once, few, many or a class for expanded clones.

clone_size j_call d_call cdr3_length v_call cdr3_nt cdr3_aa
- TRBJ2-5 TRBD1 14 TRBV19 TGTGCCAGTAGGCCCGGGACAGGGATAGAGACCCAGTACTTC CASRPGTGIETQYF
- TRBJ2-3 TRBD1 14 TRBV5-1 TGCGCCAGCAGCTCCACGACGGGACAGAAAAGGGAGTATTTT CASSSTTGQKREYF
once TRBJ2-3 - 18 TRBV15 TGTGCCACCAGCAGTCCGGTCGGCAGGATCGCTAGCACAGATACGCAGTATTTT CATSSPVGRIASTDTQYF
- TRBJ1-2 TRBD1 15 TRBV6-2/TRBV6-3 TGTGCCAGCAGTTATCTCGGACAGGGGGCGAATGGCTACACCTTC CASSYLGQGANGYTF
- TRBJ2-6 - 15 TRBV6-5 TGTGCCAGCATTTCGGCAGGCTCTGGGGCCAACGTCCTGACTTTC CASISAGSGANVLTF
- TRBJ1-5 - 14 TRBV5-1 TGCGCCACCCCGGGGTTCCTTTTGATTCAGCCCCAGCATTTT CATPGFLLIQPQHF
- TRBJ2-1 - 15 TRBV13 TGTGCCAGCAGCTTAGGCGGGGTATCCTACAATGAGCAGTTCTTC CASSLGGVSYNEQFF
- TRBJ2-2 TRBD2 15 TRBV11-3 TGTGCCAGCAGTCCCTACAGCGGGGACACCGGGGAGCTGTTTTTT CASSPYSGDTGELFF
- TRBJ2-2 - 12 TRBV12-3/TRBV12-4 TGTGCCAGCAGTTTACAGGGTGGGGAGCTGTTTTTT CASSLQGGELFF
- TRBJ1-5 - 15 TRBV5-1 TGCGCCAGCAGCTCGGGTCCAGGGGATGATCAGCCCCAGCATTTT CASSSGPGDDQPQHF
- TRBJ1-3 - 16 TRBV27 TGTGCCAGCAGAGAAAGTGACAGGCTGGTGGGAAACACCATATATTTT CASRESDRLVGNTIYF
- TRBJ1-6 - 16 TRBV9 TGTGCCAGCAGCCAAACCTCAGGGGAAAGTAATTCACCCCTCCACTTT CASSQTSGESNSPLHF
few TRBJ2-7 - 15 TRBV4-2 TGTGCCAGCAGCCAAGATATTAGCGGCACCCTTGAGCAGTACTTC CASSQDISGTLEQYF
few TRBJ2-7 - 13 TRBV19 TGTGCCAGCCGGGGGACGGACACCTACGAGCAGTACTTC CASRGTDTYEQYF
- TRBJ1-1 - 16 TRBV15 TGTGCCACCAGCAGGGGACTGCCAACCCCTTACACTGAAGCTTTCTTT CATSRGLPTPYTEAFF
- TRBJ2-2 TRBD1 16 TRBV6-4 TGTGCCAGCAGCAACAGGGGGCTCAGATACACCGGGGAGCTGTTTTTT CASSNRGLRYTGELFF
few TRBJ1-1 - 14 TRBV10-3 TGTGCCATCAGTGAACAGGGATGGAACACTGAAGCTTTCTTT CAISEQGWNTEAFF
- TRBJ1-5 - 15 TRBV19 TGTGCCAGTAGCGAGGATCCGTATAGCAATCAGCCCCAGCATTTT CASSEDPYSNQPQHF
- TRBJ2-3 TRBD2 17 TRBV7-9 TGTGCCAGCAGCCCGGGACTAGCGGGGGTTCGCACAGATACGCAGTATTTT CASSPGLAGVRTDTQYF
- TRBJ1-4 - 14 TRBV11-1 TGTGCCAGCAGCCTCAGTGTGACTAATGAAAAACTGTTTTTT CASSLSVTNEKLFF
- TRBJ2-4 TRBD1 16 TRBV4-2 TGTGCCAGCAGCCACGCCCGGGACAGCGGACGAAACATTCAGTACTTC CASSHARDSGRNIQYF
- TRBJ2-7 - 13 TRBV6-2/TRBV6-3 TGTGCCAGCAGTTACTTTGGGCTGCTTGAGCAGTACTTC CASSYFGLLEQYF
- TRBJ2-3 TRBD2 16 TRBV7-2 TGTGCCAGCAGCCCCCGACTAGCTTCTAGCACAGATACGCAGTATTTT CASSPRLASSTDTQYF
- TRBJ2-2 TRBD2 16 TRBV3-1/TRBV3-2 TGTGCCAGCAGCCTCAGAGCGGGGGGGAACACCGGGGAGCTGTTTTTT CASSLRAGGNTGELFF
once TRBJ1-4 - 14 TRBV15 TGTGCCACCAGTAAGACACCAACTAATGAAAAACTGTTTTTT CATSKTPTNEKLFF
- TRBJ1-4 - 16 TRBV19 TGTGCCAGTAGGCGTGTCGGCCCGGCGGATAATGAAAAACTGTTTTTT CASRRVGPADNEKLFF
once TRBJ1-2 TRBD1 14 TRBV2 TGTGCCAGCAGCGATATTACAGGGGGCAGGGGCTACACCTTC CASSDITGGRGYTF
- TRBJ2-5 - 16 TRBV3-1/TRBV3-2 TGTGCCAGCAGCCAAAGTCCCCTCGGGGGTACGAGGACCCAGTACTTC CASSQSPLGGTRTQYF
- TRBJ1-1 - 15 TRBV7-8 TGTGCCAGCAGCTTAGCGCGGGGGGCTAACACTGAAGCTTTCTTT CASSLARGANTEAFF
- TRBJ1-6 - 16 TRBV5-1 TGCGCCAGCAGCTTGGAACCGGGACTGTACACCTCACCCCTCCACTTT CASSLEPGLYTSPLHF
- TRBJ2-7 TRBD2 17 TRBV2 TGTGCCAGCAGTGTATCAATTAGCGGGGGGTTCTCCTACGAGCAGTACTTC CASSVSISGGFSYEQYF
- TRBJ1-1 - 12 TRBV29-1 TGCAGCGTCGCAGGGGTATCCACTGAAGCTTTCTTT CSVAGVSTEAFF
few TRBJ1-1 - 15 TRBV3-1/TRBV3-2 TGTGCCAGCAGCTATGGGACACAATTCAACACTGAAGCTTTCTTT CASSYGTQFNTEAFF
- TRBJ2-7 TRBD1 14 TRBV6-5 TGTGCCAGCTTGGGGACAGGGGGCCCCTACGAGCAGTACTTC CASLGTGGPYEQYF
- TRBJ2-3 TRBD2 17 TRBV7-2 TGTGCCAGCAGCTTAGTGGCAGCGGGGGGTATCACAGATACGCAGTATTTT CASSLVAAGGITDTQYF
- TRBJ1-1 - 15 TRBV18 TGTGCCAGCTCACCCTGGGACACACAGAACACTGAAGCTTTCTTT CASSPWDTQNTEAFF
- TRBJ2-3 TRBD2 13 TRBV10-2 TGCGCCAGCCGGGGGGTAAGCACAGATACGCAGTATTTT CASRGVSTDTQYF
- TRBJ2-5 TRBD2 15 TRBV7-3 TGTGCCAGCAGCTTTTCCGCTAGCGGGCAAGAGACCCAGTACTTC CASSFSASGQETQYF
- TRBJ1-1 - 10 TRBV20-1 TGCAGTGCCCCGTCCCCCGAAGCTTTCTTT CSAPSPEAFF
- TRBJ2-1 TRBD2 16 TRBV5-1 TGCGCCAGCAGTCTCCTTAGCGGGGGGACATACAATGAGCAGTTCTTC CASSLLSGGTYNEQFF
- TRBJ2-7 - 15 TRBV5-6 TGTGCCAGCAGCCTCAGTCGGGGAACCCCCTACGAGCAGTACTTC CASSLSRGTPYEQYF
- TRBJ1-4 TRBD1 13 TRBV9 TGTGCCAGCAGCGCGCGACAGGGTGAAAAACTGTTTTTT CASSARQGEKLFF
- TRBJ2-1 - 16 TRBV5-5 TGTGCCAGCAGCTTGTGGGCCCCAAGCTCCTACAATGAGCAGTTCTTC CASSLWAPSSYNEQFF
- TRBJ2-1 - 18 TRBV7-3 TGTGCCAGCAGCTTAACGGGTCAGGCCAGGGCGAACTACAATGAGCAGTTCTTC CASSLTGQARANYNEQFF
- TRBJ1-5 TRBD1 14 TRBV6-1 TGTGCCAGCAGTGAAGGGGCAGGGGGGCAGCCCCAGCATTTT CASSEGAGGQPQHF
- TRBJ2-3 - 15 TRBV21-1 TGTGCCAGCAGCAAAGCGTGGACAGTCACAGATACGCAGTATTTT CASSKAWTVTDTQYF
once TRBJ2-3 TRBD1 14 TRBV18 TGTGCCAGCTCACCTCGACAGGGTCTAGATACGCAGTATTTT CASSPRQGLDTQYF
- TRBJ2-3 - 16 TRBV5-1 TGCGCCAGCAGCTTGCTAGACGCGCCGCGCACAGATACGCAGTATTTT CASSLLDAPRTDTQYF
- TRBJ2-3 - 16 TRBV3-1/TRBV3-2 TGTGCCAGCAGCCAAGATGCGGGTAGTGCGGCAGATACGCAGTATTTT CASSQDAGSAADTQYF